The next 16 T cell receptor beta chains were all read from a single sample in a study of cytomegalovirus exposure and HLA in healthy donors. The PCR made use of 60 Vbeta and 13 Jbeta primers. The method was immunoSEQ multiplex PCR; TCRdb's version includes in-frame clones alone and lacks a portion of them. Here the sample spans 100,000 to 150,000 clones, less than 85% being singletons. Sequenced input: PBMCs. The source is a man aged 18 to 30 in good health and CMV-seropositive.

The chain joins TRBV7-9 to TRBJ2-7, with D tentatively TRBD2 (6 bases). CDR1 is SEHNR, CDR2 FQNEAQ, per germline (reference sequence). The germline V and J ends were trimmed by 5 bases and 6 bases, with 20 bases remaining between them. The CDR3 has 15 residues. The DNA for the CDR3 is TGTGCCAGCAGCCCACCAGCCGGGGGAGGTAGCGAGCAGTACTTC. Protein product: CASSPPAGGGSEQYF.

This rearrangement joins TRBV5-1 to TRBJ1-3, with 8 bases matching TRBD1. V shed 4 bases, J shed 2 bases, and the junction held 2 bases outside the gene matches. The germline gives CDR1 SGHRS, CDR2 YFSETQ. The CDR3 has 14 residues. The CDR3 loop is CASSLTGAGNTIYF. The CDR3 nucleotides read TGCGCCAGCAGCCTGACAGGGGCTGGAAACACCATATATTTT. The full variable domain, with the rest looked up from reference TRBV5-1 and TRBJ1-3, is KAGVTQTPRYLIKTRGQQVTLSCSPISGHRSVSWYQQTPGQGLQFLFEYFSETQRNKGNFPGRFSGRQFSNSRSEMNVSTLELGDSALYLCASSLTGAGNTIYFGEGSWLTVV.

V gene TRBV14 combines with J gene TRBJ1-2; weak D call: TRBD1 (6 bases). Germline V gene sequence: CDR1 SGHDN, CDR2 FVKESK. Trimming took off 1 base at V and 6 bases at J, with 18 bases between the two ends. CDR3 length: 16 residues. This chain's CDR3 is CASSQVIVGARDGYTF. The CDR3 DNA reads as TGTGCCAGCAGCCAAGTTATAGTGGGGGCAAGGGATGGCTACACCTTC.

The V and J genes are TRBV4-1 and TRBJ1-1; D is perhaps TRBD1 (6 bases). The CDR3 extends over 14 amino acids. Germline CDR1 and CDR2: MGHRA and YSYEKL. V was shortened by 3 bases and J by 9 bases, with 17 bases between the two germline ends. The CDR3 region has the DNA TGCGCCAGCAGCCAGGCTGGACAGATCCTTCAAGCTTTCTTT. It specifies CASSQAGQILQAFF.

This sequence joins TRBV6-6 and TRBJ1-1, with a weak D call TRBD1 (5 bases). The CDR3 covers 11 residues. The germline V gene encodes CDR1 MNHNY and CDR2 SVGAGI (reference sequence). Deletions cut 6 bases from V and 11 bases from J, with 13 bases between. The CDR3 here is CASSYAGVAFF. In nucleotides, the CDR3 is TGTGCCAGCAGCTACGCGGGGGTGGCTTTCTTT.

The rearrangement links TRBV11-1 to TRBJ1-1; 8 nucleotides line up with TRBD1. Germline lookup yields CDR1 SGHAT and CDR2 FQDESV (reference sequence). The CDR3 is 16 residues long. V lost 5 bases to trimming and J lost 2 bases; unmatched junction nucleotides: 10. The CDR3 nucleotides are TGTGCCAGCAGCCCCCTCCCCGGACAGGGCAACACTGAAGCTTTCTTT. Translated: CASSPLPGQGNTEAFF.

This clone was found once. V gene TRBV14 combines with J gene TRBJ2-1; 8 bases fit TRBD2. Germline trimming cut 0 bases from V and 8 bases from J; bases unmatched to any gene: 21. CDR1 is SGHDN and CDR2 is FVKESK in the germline V gene. The CDR3 spans 20 residues. CDR3 sequence (DNA): TGTGCCAGCAGCCAAGATCGCCGACTCAGCGGGGGACCTCTAAGGGATGAGCAGTTCTTC. It encodes CASSQDRRLSGGPLRDEQFF. Combining the CDR3 with reference TRBV14 and TRBJ2-1 gives the whole variable domain EAGVTQFPSHSVIEKGQTVTLRCDPISGHDNLYWYRRVMGKEIKFLLHFVKESKQDESGMPNNRFLAERTGGTYSTLKVQPAELEDSGVYFCASSQDRRLSGGPLRDEQFFGPGTRLTVL.

The rearrangement links TRBV30 to TRBJ2-5, with 7 nucleotides matching TRBD1. The CDR3 sequence is 15 residues long. The J segment lost 0 bases and the V segment lost 4 bases, leaving 8 bases of the junction unmatched. Germline V lookup: CDR1 GTSNPN, CDR2 SVGIG (reference sequence). The CDR3 DNA reads as TGTGCCTGGAAAAGGGGGCTAGGGAACCAAGAGACCCAGTACTTC. This encodes CAWKRGLGNQETQYF.

The chain carries TRBV30 and TRBJ2-2; TRBD1 aligns across 10 bases. The CDR3 totals 14 residues. CDR1 GTSNPN and CDR2 SVGIG come from the germline V gene (reference sequence). V was pared by 1 base and J by 6 bases, with 2 bases of the junction left unmatched. The CDR3 reads CAWSGGQGAGELFF. The CDR3 nucleotides are TGTGCCTGGAGTGGCGGACAGGGGGCCGGGGAGCTGTTTTTT.

J is TRBJ2-1 and V is TRBV19, with TRBD2 as a possible D gene (5 bases). Germline CDR1 reads LNHDA; CDR2 reads SQIVND (reference sequence). The CDR3 sequence is 14 residues long. The germline V and J ends were trimmed by 4 bases and 1 base, with 8 bases remaining between them. The CDR3 DNA follows: TGTGCCAGTAGTAGGACTGGTTCCTACAATGAGCAGTTCTTC. Translation gives CASSRTGSYNEQFF.

This clone was recorded once. V gene TRBV6-4 combines with J gene TRBJ1-3; no clear D gene. The CDR3 length is 18 residues. Between the trimmed V and J ends, which lost 6 bases and 9 bases, there was a span of 30 bases. Germline CDR1 MRHNA, CDR2 SNTAGT. In nucleotides, the CDR3 is TGTGCCAGCAGCACTTACCGCTCGATCGAGAGTCAGGAAAGCACCATATATTTT. Protein sequence: CASSTYRSIESQESTIYF.

This clone has more than one count but fewer than ten. The J gene is TRBJ1-1, the V gene TRBV30; 7 bases agree with TRBD1. This CDR3 has 12 amino acids. Germline trimming cut 1 base from V and 6 bases from J; bases unmatched to any gene: 2. The germline gives CDR1 GTSNPN, CDR2 SVGIG (reference sequence). CDR3 protein: CAWSATGSEAFF. The CDR3 DNA reads as TGTGCCTGGAGTGCGACAGGGTCTGAAGCTTTCTTT. The whole variable domain, remainder taken from reference TRBV30 and TRBJ1-1, is SQTIHQWPATLVQPVGSPLSLECTVEGTSNPNLYWYRQAAGRGLQLLFYSVGIGQISSEVPQNLSASRPQDRQFILSSKKLLLSDSGFYLCAWSATGSEAFFGQGTRLTVV.

The V call is TRBV30, the J call TRBJ2-7; TRBD2 agrees at 8 bases. V lost 3 bases and J lost 0; bases outside the gene matches: 1. CDR3 length equals 13 residues. CDR1 is GTSNPN, CDR2 SVGIG, per germline (reference sequence). CDR3 nucleotides: TGTGCCTGGAGCGGGGGGGCCTCCTACGAGCAGTACTTC. Its translation is CAWSGGASYEQYF.

The genes are TRBV5-4 and TRBJ1-1, with 7 bases that match TRBD1. CDR1 and CDR2 from the germline V gene are SGHNT and YYREEE (reference sequence). This CDR3 spans 14 amino acids. With 4 bases clipped from V and 4 bases from J, the junction kept 7 bases outside the gene matches. Written as DNA, the CDR3 is TGTGCCAGCAGCGAGGACAGGTACTTCACTGAAGCTTTCTTT. Translated: CASSEDRYFTEAFF.

This rearrangement joins TRBV11-2 to TRBJ2-2, with D possibly being TRBD1 (5 bases). Germline V gives CDR1 SGHAT, CDR2 FQNNGV. This CDR3 comprises 16 residues. V lost 6 bases, J lost 6 bases, and 20 bases lay in between. The CDR3 DNA sequence: TGTGCCAGCAGTCCTAGGGGCTACCTTGAACCCGGGGAGCTGTTTTTT. It codes for CASSPRGYLEPGELFF.

For the CDR3, the DNA is TGTGCCAGTAGAACAGGGGGATATCAGCCCCAGCATTTT. Translation gives CASRTGGYQPQHF. The chain is built from TRBV19 and TRBJ1-5, with 8 bases identical to TRBD1. CDR3 length equals 13 residues. After removal of 6 bases from V and 5 bases from J, the junction contained 3 bases not matched to a gene. Germline assignment: CDR1 LNHDA and CDR2 SQIVND (reference sequence).